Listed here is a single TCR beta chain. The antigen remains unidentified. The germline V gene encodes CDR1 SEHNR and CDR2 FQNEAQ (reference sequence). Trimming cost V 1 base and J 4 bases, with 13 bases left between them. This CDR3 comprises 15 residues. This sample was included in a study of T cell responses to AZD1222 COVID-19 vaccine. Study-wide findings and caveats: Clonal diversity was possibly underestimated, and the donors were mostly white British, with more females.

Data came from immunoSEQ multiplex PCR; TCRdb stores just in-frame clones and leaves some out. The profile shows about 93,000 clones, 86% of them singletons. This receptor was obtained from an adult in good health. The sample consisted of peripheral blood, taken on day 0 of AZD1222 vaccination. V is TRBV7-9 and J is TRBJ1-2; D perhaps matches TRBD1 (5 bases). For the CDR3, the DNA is TGTGCCAGCAGCTTAGGGGCCGGGGCACTCTATGGCTACACCTTC. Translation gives CASSLGAGALYGYTF.